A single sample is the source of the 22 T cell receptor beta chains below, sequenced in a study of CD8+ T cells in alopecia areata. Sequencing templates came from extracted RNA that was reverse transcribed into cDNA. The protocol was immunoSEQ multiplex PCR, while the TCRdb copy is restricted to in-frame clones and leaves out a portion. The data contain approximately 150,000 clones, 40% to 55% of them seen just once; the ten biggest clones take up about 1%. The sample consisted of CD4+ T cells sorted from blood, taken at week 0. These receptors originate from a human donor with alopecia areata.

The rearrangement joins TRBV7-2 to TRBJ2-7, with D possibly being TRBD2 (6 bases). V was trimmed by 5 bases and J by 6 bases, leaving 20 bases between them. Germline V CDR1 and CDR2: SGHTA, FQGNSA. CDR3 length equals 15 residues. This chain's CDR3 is CASSTPGLSWAEQYF. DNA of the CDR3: TGTGCCAGCAGCACTCCGGGACTCTCCTGGGCCGAGCAGTACTTC. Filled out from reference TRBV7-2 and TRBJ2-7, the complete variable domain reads GAGVSQSPSNKVTEKGKDVELRCDPISGHTALYWYRQSLGQGLEFLIYFQGNSAPDKSGLPSDRFSAERTGGSVSTLTIQRTQQEDSAVYLCASSTPGLSWAEQYFGPGTRLTVT.

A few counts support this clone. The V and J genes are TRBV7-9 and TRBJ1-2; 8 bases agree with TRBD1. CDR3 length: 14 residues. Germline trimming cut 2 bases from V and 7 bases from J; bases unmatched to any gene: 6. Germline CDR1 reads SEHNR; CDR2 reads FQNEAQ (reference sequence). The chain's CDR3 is CASSLSQGASGYTF. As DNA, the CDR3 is TGTGCCAGCAGCTTAAGCCAGGGGGCCTCTGGCTACACCTTC.

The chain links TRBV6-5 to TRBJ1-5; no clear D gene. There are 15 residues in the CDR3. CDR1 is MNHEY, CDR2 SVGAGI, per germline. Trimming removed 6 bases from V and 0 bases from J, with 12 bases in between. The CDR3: CASSLDVYSNQPQHF. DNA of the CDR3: TGTGCCAGCAGCCTCGACGTCTATAGCAATCAGCCCCAGCATTTT.

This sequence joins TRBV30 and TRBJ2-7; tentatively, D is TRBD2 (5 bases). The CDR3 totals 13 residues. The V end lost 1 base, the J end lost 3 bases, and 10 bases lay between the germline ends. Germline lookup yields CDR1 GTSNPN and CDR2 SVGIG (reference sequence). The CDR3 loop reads CAWSAGGGYEQYF. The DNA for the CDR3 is TGTGCCTGGAGTGCCGGAGGTGGCTACGAGCAGTACTTC.

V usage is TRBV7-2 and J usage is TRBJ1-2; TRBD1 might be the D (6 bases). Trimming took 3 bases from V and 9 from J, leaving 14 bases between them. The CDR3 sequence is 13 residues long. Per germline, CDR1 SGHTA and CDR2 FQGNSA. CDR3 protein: CASSLDSGYSYTF. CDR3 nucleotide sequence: TGTGCCAGCAGCTTGGACAGCGGTTATAGCTACACCTTC.

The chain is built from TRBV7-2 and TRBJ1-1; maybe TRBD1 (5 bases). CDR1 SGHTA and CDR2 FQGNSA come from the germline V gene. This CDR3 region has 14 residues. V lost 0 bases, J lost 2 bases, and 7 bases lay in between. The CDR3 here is CASSLAQGNTEAFF. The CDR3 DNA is TGTGCCAGCAGCTTAGCGCAGGGAAACACTGAAGCTTTCTTT.

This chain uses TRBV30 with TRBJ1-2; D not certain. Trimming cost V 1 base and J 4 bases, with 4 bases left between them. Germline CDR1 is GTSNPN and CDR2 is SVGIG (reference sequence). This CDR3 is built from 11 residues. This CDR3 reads CAWSGGYGYTF. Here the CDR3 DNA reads TGTGCCTGGAGTGGAGGCTATGGCTACACCTTC.

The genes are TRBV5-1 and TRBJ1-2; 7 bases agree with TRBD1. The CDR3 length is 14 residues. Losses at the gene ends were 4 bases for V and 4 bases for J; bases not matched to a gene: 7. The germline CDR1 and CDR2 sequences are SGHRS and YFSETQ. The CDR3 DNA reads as TGCGCCAGCAGCGAGGGGGCGTCAAGCTATGGCTACACCTTC. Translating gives CASSEGASSYGYTF.

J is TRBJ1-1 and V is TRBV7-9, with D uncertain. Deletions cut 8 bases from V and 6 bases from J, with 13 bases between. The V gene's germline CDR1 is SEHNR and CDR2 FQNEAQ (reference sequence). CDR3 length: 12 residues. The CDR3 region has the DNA TGTGCCAGCTCCTCACGGGGTGCTGAAGCTTTCTTT. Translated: CASSSRGAEAFF.

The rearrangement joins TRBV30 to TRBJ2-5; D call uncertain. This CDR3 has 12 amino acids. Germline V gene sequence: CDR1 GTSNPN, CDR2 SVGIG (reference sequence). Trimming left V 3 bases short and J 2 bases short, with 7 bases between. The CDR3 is CAWSVGQETQYF. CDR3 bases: TGTGCCTGGAGCGTAGGGCAAGAGACCCAGTACTTC.

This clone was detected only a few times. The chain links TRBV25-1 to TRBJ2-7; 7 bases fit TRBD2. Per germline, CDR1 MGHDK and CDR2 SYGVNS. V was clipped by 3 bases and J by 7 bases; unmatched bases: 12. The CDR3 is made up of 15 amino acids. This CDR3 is CASSDSGGSTREQYF. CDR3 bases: TGTGCCAGCAGTGACTCCGGCGGGAGTACTCGTGAGCAGTACTTC.

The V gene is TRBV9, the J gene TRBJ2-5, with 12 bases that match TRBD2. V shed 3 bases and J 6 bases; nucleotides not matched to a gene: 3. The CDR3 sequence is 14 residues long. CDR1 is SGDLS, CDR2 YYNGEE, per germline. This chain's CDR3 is CASSGLAGEKTQYF. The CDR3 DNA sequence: TGTGCCAGCAGCGGACTAGCGGGAGAAAAGACCCAGTACTTC.

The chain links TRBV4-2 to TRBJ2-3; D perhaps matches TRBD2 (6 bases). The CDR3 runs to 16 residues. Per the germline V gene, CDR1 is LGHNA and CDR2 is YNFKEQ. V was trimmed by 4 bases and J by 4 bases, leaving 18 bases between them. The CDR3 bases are TGTGCCAGCAGCCCTTCCCCTAGGGGAGGTGCAGATACGCAGTATTTT. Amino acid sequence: CASSPSPRGGADTQYF.

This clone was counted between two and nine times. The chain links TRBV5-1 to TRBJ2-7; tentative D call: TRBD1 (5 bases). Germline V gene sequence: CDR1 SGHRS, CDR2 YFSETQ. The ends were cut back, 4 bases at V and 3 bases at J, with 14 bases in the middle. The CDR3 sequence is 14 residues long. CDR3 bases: TGCGCCAGCAGCCCGACAGATATAGACTACGAGCAGTACTTC. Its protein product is CASSPTDIDYEQYF.

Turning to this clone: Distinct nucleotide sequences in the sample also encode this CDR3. The CDR3 here is CSVDSGQGTYEQYF. The CDR3 region has the DNA TGCAGCGTTGATTCGGGACAGGGTACGTACGAGCAGTACTTC. The J gene is TRBJ2-7, the V gene TRBV29-1; 9 bases align to TRBD1. V trimming: 3 bases; J trimming: 4 bases; junction bases outside the gene matches: 7. This CDR3 spans 14 amino acids. CDR1 is SQVTM and CDR2 is ANQGSEA in the germline V gene.

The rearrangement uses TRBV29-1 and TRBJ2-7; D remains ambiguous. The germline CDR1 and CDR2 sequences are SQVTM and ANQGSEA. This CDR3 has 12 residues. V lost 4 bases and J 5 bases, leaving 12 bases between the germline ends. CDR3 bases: TGCAGCGTTGGTAACCCGAAGGACGAGCAGTACTTC. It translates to CSVGNPKDEQYF.

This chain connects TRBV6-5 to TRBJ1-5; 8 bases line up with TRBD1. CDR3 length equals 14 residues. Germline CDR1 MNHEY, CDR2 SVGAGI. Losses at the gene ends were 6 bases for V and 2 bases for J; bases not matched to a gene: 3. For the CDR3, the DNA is TGTGCCAGCAGCCCGGACAGGGGCAATCAGCCCCAGCATTTT. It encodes CASSPDRGNQPQHF.

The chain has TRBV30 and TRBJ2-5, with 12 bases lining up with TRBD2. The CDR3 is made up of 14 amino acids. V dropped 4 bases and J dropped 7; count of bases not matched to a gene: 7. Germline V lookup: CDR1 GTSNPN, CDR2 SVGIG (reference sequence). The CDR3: CAWTSGRATGTQYF. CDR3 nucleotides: TGTGCCTGGACTAGCGGGAGGGCCACGGGGACCCAGTACTTC.

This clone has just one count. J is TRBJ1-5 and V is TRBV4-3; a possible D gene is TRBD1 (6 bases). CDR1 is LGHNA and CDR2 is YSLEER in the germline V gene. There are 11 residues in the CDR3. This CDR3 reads CTKGESQPQHF. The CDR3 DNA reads TGCACCAAGGGGGAATCTCAGCCCCAGCATTTT.

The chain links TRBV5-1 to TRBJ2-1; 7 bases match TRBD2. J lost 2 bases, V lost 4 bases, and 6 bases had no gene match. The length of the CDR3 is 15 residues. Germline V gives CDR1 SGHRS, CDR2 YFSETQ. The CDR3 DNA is TGCGCCAGCAGCAGCGGGACGGTTGCCTACAATGAGCAGTTCTTC. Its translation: CASSSGTVAYNEQFF.

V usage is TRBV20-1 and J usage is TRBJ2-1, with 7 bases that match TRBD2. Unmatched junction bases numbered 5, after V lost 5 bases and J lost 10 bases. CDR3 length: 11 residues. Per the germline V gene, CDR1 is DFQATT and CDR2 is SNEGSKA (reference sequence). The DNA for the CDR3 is TGCAGTGCTCTAGGACTAGGCGAGCAGTTCTTC. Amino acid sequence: CSALGLGEQFF.

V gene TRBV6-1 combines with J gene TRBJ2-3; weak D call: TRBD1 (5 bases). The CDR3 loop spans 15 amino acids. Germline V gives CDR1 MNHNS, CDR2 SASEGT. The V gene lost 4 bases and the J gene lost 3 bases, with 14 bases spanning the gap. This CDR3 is CASSADSLGTDTQYF. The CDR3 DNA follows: TGTGCCAGCAGTGCAGACAGCTTGGGGACAGATACGCAGTATTTT.